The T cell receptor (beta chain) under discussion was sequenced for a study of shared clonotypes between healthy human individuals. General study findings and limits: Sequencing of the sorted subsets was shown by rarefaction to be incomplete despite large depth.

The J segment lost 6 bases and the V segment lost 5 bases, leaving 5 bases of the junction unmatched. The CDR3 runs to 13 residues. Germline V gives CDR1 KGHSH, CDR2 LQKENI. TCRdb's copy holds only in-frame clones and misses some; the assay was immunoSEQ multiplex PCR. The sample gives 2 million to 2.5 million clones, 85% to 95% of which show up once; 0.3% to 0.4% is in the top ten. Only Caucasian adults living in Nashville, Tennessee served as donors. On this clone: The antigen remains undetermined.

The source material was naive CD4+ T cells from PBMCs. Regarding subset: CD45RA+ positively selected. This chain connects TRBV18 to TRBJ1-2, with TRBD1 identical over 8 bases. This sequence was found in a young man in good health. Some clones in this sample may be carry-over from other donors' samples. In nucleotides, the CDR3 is TGTGCCAGCTCAGAGGACAGGGAGGATGGCTACACCTTC. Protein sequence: CASSEDREDGYTF. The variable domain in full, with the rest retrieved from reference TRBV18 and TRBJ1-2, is NAGVMQNPRHLVRRRGQEARLRCSPMKGHSHVYWYRQLPEEGLKFMVYLQKENIIDESGMPKERFSAEFPKEGPSILRIQQVVRGDSAAYFCASSEDREDGYTFGSGTRLTVV.